This passage covers 9 T cell receptor beta chains from one sample sequenced in a study of response to subunit inactivated influenza vaccine (dated by TCRdb to the late 2010s). Libraries were prepared through RT-PCR. The instrument given in TCRdb is Illumina HiSeq 2500. The public reads were reprocessed in TCRdb via fastp at Q25 and MiXCR, keeping in-frame beta chains. Duplicate CDR3 protein sequences are folded into a single record with the most common DNA and genes. This sample holds 650,000 to 800,000 distinct CDR3 sequences; roughly 14% were observed only once. 6% to 7% of the sample lies in the top ten. The material was PBMCs from blood, obtained around 15 days before vaccination. These receptors originate from a man in his forties or fifties who received an inactivated influenza vaccine. Donor details come from another sample of the same person, matched by shared clones.

This chain links TRBV27 with TRBJ2-7; 7 bases agree with TRBD2. There are 17 residues in the CDR3. With 5 bases clipped from V and 5 bases from J, the junction kept 18 bases outside the gene matches. Germline lookup yields CDR1 MNHEY and CDR2 SMNVEV (reference sequence). For the CDR3, the DNA is TGTGCCAGCAGTCCAACCTCGGCTAGCGGTGGCCGTCACGAGCAGTACTTC. The encoded protein is CASSPTSASGGRHEQYF.

This clonotype was seen more than once but under ten times. The gene calls are TRBV15 and TRBJ1-1; D remains unclear. Per germline, CDR1 LNHNV and CDR2 YYDKDF (reference sequence). The CDR3 spans 13 residues. V was clipped by 1 base and J by 3 bases, with 6 bases between them. In DNA, the CDR3 is TGTGCCACCAGCAGAGTGGGTTACACTGAAGCTTTCTTT. Translated, it gives CATSRVGYTEAFF. Full variable domain (remainder filled in from reference TRBV15 and TRBJ1-1): DAMVIQNPRYQVTQFGKPVTLSCSQTLNHNVMYWYQQKSSQAPKLLFHYYDKDFNNEADTPDNFQSRRPNTSFCFLDIRSPGLGDTAMYLCATSRVGYTEAFFGQGTRLTVV.

As DNA, the CDR3 is TGTGCCAGCAGTTTATGGACAGGCGCGGATCAGCCCCAGCATTTT. This codes for CASSLWTGADQPQHF. The chain is built from TRBV12-3 or TRBV12-4 and TRBJ1-5; 7 bases map to TRBD1. There are 15 residues in the CDR3. The V segment lost 2 bases and the J segment 5 bases; nucleotides outside the gene matches: 6.

This clonotype was recorded many times. The chain carries TRBV12-3 or TRBV12-4 and TRBJ1-5; the D gene is possibly TRBD1 (5 bases). Trimming pared 5 bases from V and 2 bases from J, leaving 7 bases between. The CDR3 contains 13 residues. The chain's CDR3 is CASSPRGNQPQHF. In DNA form, the CDR3 reads TGTGCCAGCAGTCCCAGGGGCAATCAGCCCCAGCATTTT.

This clonotype was observed a few times. V usage is TRBV12-5 and J usage is TRBJ1-1; 7 bases align to TRBD1. The germline CDR1 and CDR2 sequences are LGHNT and FRNRAP. The CDR3 is 17 amino acids. The V gene end was trimmed by 0 bases and the J gene end by 1 base; junction bases not matched to a gene: 8. The CDR3 sequence is CASGLVVVDRANTEAFF. The CDR3 nucleotides are TGTGCTAGTGGTTTGGTAGTGGTTGACAGGGCGAACACTGAAGCTTTCTTT.

The genes are TRBV6-1 and TRBJ2-3; D not resolved. The V end was cut by 6 bases, the J end by 3 bases, with 13 bases between. CDR1 and CDR2 from the germline V gene are MNHNS and SASEGT. The CDR3 runs to 14 residues. The CDR3 DNA reads TGTGCCAGCAGAAGCAACAGAGTAACAGATACGCAGTATTTT. This sequence encodes CASRSNRVTDTQYF.

This chain uses TRBV5-5 with TRBJ2-1; D uncertain. Trimming took 2 bases from V and 5 from J, leaving 11 bases between them. Germline lookup yields CDR1 SGHKS and CDR2 YYEKEE (reference sequence). CDR3 length equals 14 residues. The CDR3 bases are TGTGCCAGCAGCTTATCCCCCGCAGACAATGAGCAGTTCTTC. As protein: CASSLSPADNEQFF.

This clonotype was observed a handful of times. The chain has TRBV4-2 and TRBJ2-3; the D gene could be TRBD1 or TRBD2 (5 bases each). The V gene's germline CDR1 is LGHNA and CDR2 YNFKEQ. The CDR3 runs 15 residues. V was shortened by 1 base and J by 8 bases, with 16 bases between the two germline ends. In DNA form, the CDR3 reads TGTGCCAGCAGCCAAGGCCCCGGGACCCCTGGTACGCAGTATTTT. This gives the protein CASSQGPGTPGTQYF.

The J gene is TRBJ2-7, the V gene TRBV20-1, with 15 bases identical to TRBD2. The CDR3 length is 14 residues. V dropped 6 bases and J dropped 7; count of bases not matched to a gene: 7. The germline V gene encodes CDR1 DFQATT and CDR2 SNEGSKA (reference sequence). In DNA form, the CDR3 reads TGCAGTGCGACTAGGACTAGCGGGAGGGCGGAGCAGTACTTC. It codes for CSATRTSGRAEQYF.